This T cell receptor beta chain was identified during a study of radiotherapy plus CTLA-4 blockade in lung cancer. Study background: Objective response was observed in roughly 20% of patients, and disease control in about 30%.

TCRdb's table, derived via immunoSEQ multiplex PCR, lists solely in-frame clones and lacks some. The table records more than 80,000 clones, under 90% of them present only once. V lost 5 bases to trimming and J lost 3 bases; unmatched junction nucleotides: 6. Per germline, CDR1 LGHNA and CDR2 YNFKEQ. CDR3 length equals 15 residues. Points on this clone: Its antigen remains unidentified.

Those patients who had chemo-refractory metastatic non-small-cell lung cancer were given focal radiation along with CTLA-4 blockade through ipilimumab. Findings and limits, study-wide: Tumor-derived TCR clones expanded in blood after radiotherapy plus ipilimumab. Early blood T cell clone dynamics, with interferon-beta, were reported to best predict response.

The sample here was peripheral blood, taken from a patient treated with radiotherapy plus ipilimumab. This sequence originates from a human donor with non-small cell lung cancer that progressed on radiotherapy plus ipilimumab. Some clones in this sample may be carry-over from other donors' samples. The chain has TRBV4-2 and TRBJ2-7, with 11 bases lining up with TRBD2. CDR3 bases: TGTGCCAGCAGCTCACAGACTAGCGGGGTCTACGAGCAGTACTTC. Protein product: CASSSQTSGVYEQYF.